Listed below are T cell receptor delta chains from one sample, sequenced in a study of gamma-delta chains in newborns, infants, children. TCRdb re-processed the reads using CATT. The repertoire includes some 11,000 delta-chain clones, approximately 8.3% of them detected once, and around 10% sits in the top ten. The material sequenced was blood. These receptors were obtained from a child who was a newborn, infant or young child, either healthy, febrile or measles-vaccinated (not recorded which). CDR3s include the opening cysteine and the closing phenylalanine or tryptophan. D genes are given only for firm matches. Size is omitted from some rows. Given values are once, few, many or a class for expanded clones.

cdr3_aa: CACDGVLGDMKYSSWDTRQMFF
cdr3_nt: TGTGCCTGTGACGGTGTACTGGGGGATATGAAATATAGCTCCTGGGACACCCGACAGATGTTTTTC
d_call: TRDD3
v_call: TRDV2
cdr3_length: 22
clone_size: -
j_call: TRDJ3

cdr3_aa: CALGELPSYGGGGDKLIF
cdr3_nt: TGTGCTCTTGGGGAGTTGCCTTCCTACGGTGGGGGCGGCGATAAACTCATCTTT
d_call: TRDD2
v_call: TRDV1
cdr3_length: 18
clone_size: -
j_call: TRDJ1

cdr3_aa: CALGELFFGPTLAYTDKLIF
cdr3_nt: TGTGCTCTTGGGGAACTATTTTTCGGTCCTACCCTGGCCTACACCGATAAACTCATCTTT
d_call: -
v_call: TRDV1
cdr3_length: 20
clone_size: few
j_call: TRDJ1

cdr3_aa: CACDTLWGNDTDKLIF
cdr3_nt: TGTGCCTGTGACACCTTATGGGGGAACGACACCGATAAACTCATCTTT
d_call: TRDD3
v_call: TRDV2
cdr3_length: 16
clone_size: -
j_call: TRDJ1

cdr3_aa: CACDVLGDTHGDKLIF
cdr3_nt: TGTGCCTGTGACGTACTGGGGGATACGCACGGCGATAAACTCATCTTT
d_call: TRDD3
v_call: TRDV2
cdr3_length: 16
clone_size: few
j_call: TRDJ1

cdr3_aa: CACDWLGGTLTAQLFF
cdr3_nt: TGTGCCTGTGACTGGCTGGGGGGTACTTTGACAGCACAACTCTTCTTT
d_call: TRDD3
v_call: TRDV2
cdr3_length: 16
clone_size: -
j_call: TRDJ2

cdr3_aa: CACDTPFPSVLGGIEDTDKLIF
cdr3_nt: TGTGCCTGTGACACTCCCTTCCCATCAGTACTGGGGGGGATAGAGGACACCGATAAACTCATCTTT
d_call: TRDD3
v_call: TRDV2
cdr3_length: 22
clone_size: few
j_call: TRDJ1

cdr3_aa: CACDGTGGYGSSWDTRQMFF
cdr3_nt: TGTGCCTGTGACGGAACTGGGGGATACGGGAGCTCCTGGGACACCCGACAGATGTTTTTC
d_call: TRDD3
v_call: TRDV2
cdr3_length: 20
clone_size: -
j_call: TRDJ3

cdr3_aa: CACDGLLGDKGSWDTRQMFF
cdr3_nt: TGTGCCTGTGACGGATTACTGGGGGATAAAGGCTCCTGGGACACCCGACAGATGTTTTTC
d_call: TRDD3
v_call: TRDV2
cdr3_length: 20
clone_size: few
j_call: TRDJ3

cdr3_aa: CACDTLLGDNGYTDKLIF
cdr3_nt: TGTGCCTGTGACACTTTACTGGGGGATAATGGGTACACCGATAAACTCATCTTT
d_call: TRDD3
v_call: TRDV2
cdr3_length: 18
clone_size: medium-sized
j_call: TRDJ1

cdr3_aa: CALGERGRPGTSYTDKLIF
cdr3_nt: TGTGCTCTTGGGGAAAGAGGGAGGCCTGGCACCTCGTACACCGATAAACTCATCTTT
d_call: -
v_call: TRDV1
cdr3_length: 19
clone_size: -
j_call: TRDJ1